These 30 T cell receptor beta chains were all obtained from the same sample, sequenced in a study of cytomegalovirus exposure and HLA in healthy donors. The PCR used 60 Vbeta and 13 Jbeta primers. Repertoires were generated with immunoSEQ multiplex PCR, while TCRdb's copy carries only in-frame clones and drops some. Of over 95,000 clones listed, about 74% were seen once; the top ten hold roughly 2.7%. Sequenced: PBMCs. These receptor sequences come from a female donor in good health and CMV-seronegative.

The chain couples TRBV25-1 to TRBJ2-5; D not certain. This CDR3 region has 12 residues. Per the germline V gene, CDR1 is MGHDK and CDR2 is SYGVNS. V was clipped by 4 bases and J by 2 bases, with 5 bases between them. The CDR3 nucleotides read TGTGCCAGCAGTGTGCAGCAAGAGACCCAGTACTTC. Protein: CASSVQQETQYF.

This chain links TRBV4-2 with TRBJ2-2; 11 nucleotides agree with TRBD1. CDR1 is LGHNA, CDR2 YNFKEQ, per germline. V was clipped by 1 base and J by 6 bases; unmatched bases: 1. This CDR3 spans 15 amino acids. The CDR3 region is CASSQGDRGSGELFF. CDR3 DNA: TGTGCCAGCAGCCAAGGGGACAGGGGGTCCGGGGAGCTGTTTTTT.

The genes are TRBV18 and TRBJ2-3; 9 positions match TRBD2. This CDR3 region has 18 residues. Germline V gene lookup returns CDR1 KGHSH and CDR2 LQKENI. The ends lost 0 bases at V and 4 bases at J; junction bases unmatched: 11. CDR3 loop: CASSPPRGGLYYADTQYF. The CDR3 DNA reads as TGTGCCAGCTCACCACCGCGGGGGGGCCTGTATTATGCAGATACGCAGTATTTT.

Only a few counts were recorded for this clone. The chain uses TRBV6-6 and TRBJ1-6, with a tentative D call TRBD1 (6 bases). Germline V gene lookup returns CDR1 MNHNY and CDR2 SVGAGI (reference sequence). Between the trimmed V and J ends, which lost 11 bases and 5 bases, there was a span of 10 bases. The CDR3 runs to 12 residues. CDR3 DNA sequence: TGTGCCGGCGGACAGAATAATTCACCCCTCCACTTT. It specifies CAGGQNNSPLHF.

This chain uses TRBV9 with TRBJ1-1; 7 bases line up with TRBD1. The CDR3 spans 17 residues. Germline-derived CDR1 and CDR2 are SGDLS and YYNGEE. The V segment lost 4 bases and the J segment 1 base; nucleotides outside the gene matches: 13. In nucleotides, the CDR3 is TGTGCCAGCAGCCCACAGCCCGGGACAGAGTGGAACACTGAAGCTTTCTTT. This encodes CASSPQPGTEWNTEAFF. Looking up the rest from reference TRBV9 and TRBJ1-1 gives the full variable domain: DSGVTQTPKHLITATGQRVTLRCSPRSGDLSVYWYQQSLDQGLQFLIQYYNGEERAKGNILERFSAQQFPDLHSELNLSSLELGDSALYFCASSPQPGTEWNTEAFFGQGTRLTVV.

The chain joins TRBV10-3 to TRBJ1-2, with D tentatively TRBD1 (5 bases). The V end lost 8 bases, the J end lost 0 bases, and 16 bases lay between the germline ends. This CDR3 has 15 residues. Per germline, CDR1 ENHRY and CDR2 SYGVKD. The CDR3, as DNA: TGTGCCATCGGGAAGACAGACCCTACTAACTATGGCTACACCTTC. Residues: CAIGKTDPTNYGYTF.

Here the CDR3 DNA reads TGTGCCAGTAGTATAGATTTTAATCTTAACTATGGCTACACCTTC. Its translation: CASSIDFNLNYGYTF. V usage is TRBV19 and J usage is TRBJ1-2; unclear D gene. Trimming left V 0 bases short and J 1 base short, with 9 bases between. Germline CDR1 reads LNHDA; CDR2 reads SQIVND (reference sequence). The CDR3 is 15 amino acids.

This chain links TRBV19 with TRBJ2-5; D remains ambiguous. Germline CDR1 is LNHDA and CDR2 is SQIVND (reference sequence). The CDR3 loop spans 12 amino acids. Trimming took 5 bases from V and 14 from J, leaving 18 bases between them. Written as DNA, the CDR3 is TGTGCCAGTAGTCCCTCAGGCTGGGTTTCCTACTTC. Protein: CASSPSGWVSYF. Looking up the rest from reference TRBV19 and TRBJ2-5 gives the full variable domain: DGGITQSPKYLFRKEGQNVTLSCEQNLNHDAMYWYRQDPGQGLRLIYYSQIVNDFQKGDIAEGYSVSREKKESFPLTVTSAQKNPTAFYLCASSPSGWVSYFGPGTRLLVL.

The sample holds a few counts of this clone. This CDR3 reads CASSLGPGINKYEQYF. The CDR3 nucleotides are TGCGCCAGCAGCTTGGGTCCAGGGATCAACAAATACGAGCAGTACTTC. The chain uses TRBV5-1 and TRBJ2-7; maybe TRBD1 (5 bases). The germline CDR1 and CDR2 sequences are SGHRS and YFSETQ. The CDR3 has 16 amino acids. Trimming took off 0 bases at V and 4 bases at J, with 17 bases between the two ends.

As to this clone: Other DNA sequences within the sample encode an identical CDR3. The V and J genes are TRBV7-6 and TRBJ2-5; 13 bases match TRBD2. The germline CDR1 and CDR2 sequences are SGHVS and FNYEAQ. J lost 1 base, V lost 5 bases, and 4 bases had no gene match. The CDR3 runs 16 residues. The CDR3 reads CASSARLAGGQETQYF. The DNA for the CDR3 is TGTGCCAGCAGCGCAAGACTAGCGGGGGGCCAAGAGACCCAGTACTTC.

V is TRBV5-4 and J is TRBJ2-1, with 8 bases aligning to TRBD2. The CDR3 consists of 17 residues. V was clipped by 0 bases and J by 8 bases; unmatched bases: 13. The germline CDR1 and CDR2 sequences are SGHNT and YYREEE (reference sequence). CDR3 sequence: CASSLESGRGGLDEQFF. The CDR3 coding sequence is TGTGCCAGCAGCTTGGAGAGTGGGAGGGGGGGACTAGATGAGCAGTTCTTC.

This chain joins TRBV7-8 and TRBJ2-3; TRBD1 might be the D (6 bases). V was clipped by 4 bases and J by 3 bases, with 14 bases between them. The CDR3 has 15 amino acids. The germline CDR1 and CDR2 sequences are SGHVS and FQNEAQ. The CDR3, as DNA: TGTGCCAGCAGCTCAGGTCAGGGGCGTACAGATACGCAGTATTTT. Protein: CASSSGQGRTDTQYF.

The genes are TRBV6-1 and TRBJ1-2; D is possibly TRBD1 (5 bases). In germline, CDR1 is MNHNS, CDR2 SASEGT. The CDR3 covers 16 residues. V gave up 1 base and J gave up 7 bases, with 19 bases separating them. This CDR3 reads CASSEGLRVATVGYTF. For the CDR3, the DNA is TGTGCCAGCAGTGAAGGATTGCGTGTGGCGACAGTTGGCTACACCTTC.

The V gene is TRBV10-1, the J gene TRBJ1-2; D possibly corresponds to TRBD1 (5 bases). Trimming removed 4 bases at V and 1 base at J, with 7 bases between. Germline V gives CDR1 WNHNN, CDR2 SYGVQD (reference sequence). This CDR3 has 13 residues. In DNA form, the CDR3 reads TGCGCCAGCAGTGGACAGCTTAACTATGGCTACACCTTC. Protein product: CASSGQLNYGYTF.

The chain employs TRBV4-2 and TRBJ1-2; 9 nucleotides align to TRBD1. V lost 4 bases and J lost 1; bases outside the gene matches: 13. Germline V gives CDR1 LGHNA, CDR2 YNFKEQ. CDR3 size: 18 residues. The CDR3 DNA reads as TGTGCCAGCAGCCCCGAACTGACAGGGGGTGCTTATAACTATGGCTACACCTTC. Encoded protein: CASSPELTGGAYNYGYTF.

This chain links TRBV19 with TRBJ1-5; D might be TRBD1 (5 bases). V was shortened by 11 bases and J by 1 base, with 15 bases between the two germline ends. This CDR3 comprises 14 residues. CDR1 and CDR2 (germline): LNHDA, SQIVND (reference sequence). The CDR3 reads CAGGAHRSNQPQHF. In nucleotides, the CDR3 is TGTGCCGGTGGCGCTCACAGGAGCAATCAGCCCCAGCATTTT.

This rearrangement joins TRBV7-2 to TRBJ2-3; 9 positions match TRBD2. J lost 3 bases, V lost 5 bases, and 9 bases had no gene match. The CDR3 is 16 residues long. CDR1 and CDR2 from the germline V gene are SGHTA and FQGNSA. CDR3 in DNA: TGTGCCAGCAGCGGGCTAGCGGGGAAGGTAACAGATACGCAGTATTTT. Translated: CASSGLAGKVTDTQYF.

The CDR3 spells CASSVVGLGAKNIQYF. The CDR3 nucleotides are TGTGCCAGCAGTGTGGTGGGCCTTGGGGCCAAAAACATTCAGTACTTC. The chain uses TRBV6-1 and TRBJ2-4; D is undetermined. This CDR3 comprises 16 residues. From germline, CDR1 is MNHNS and CDR2 SASEGT. Trimming shortened V by 4 bases and J by 1 base, and 14 bases separated the two germline ends.

The chain combines TRBV5-1 with TRBJ1-4, with D perhaps matching TRBD1 (5 bases). V dropped 0 bases and J dropped 7 bases, with 10 bases sitting between them. Per germline, CDR1 SGHRS and CDR2 YFSETQ. CDR3 length: 14 residues. CDR3 nucleotides: TGCGCCAGCAGCTTGGCTGACAGACTTGAAAAACTGTTTTTT. Translation gives CASSLADRLEKLFF.

The V and J genes are TRBV9 and TRBJ1-2; 9 positions match TRBD1. Germline V gives CDR1 SGDLS, CDR2 YYNGEE. The CDR3 is 16 amino acids. Germline trimming cut 4 bases from V and 4 bases from J; bases unmatched to any gene: 11. CDR3 in amino acids: CASSLRPGQGTYGYTF. In DNA, the CDR3 is TGTGCCAGCAGCCTCCGGCCCGGACAGGGGACCTATGGCTACACCTTC.

This chain uses TRBV7-9 with TRBJ2-1; 7 bases line up with TRBD1. The CDR3 runs to 17 residues. The germline CDR1 and CDR2 sequences are SEHNR and FQNEAQ (reference sequence). V lost 2 bases to trimming and J lost 10 bases; unmatched junction nucleotides: 17. CDR3 nucleotides: TGTGCCAGCAGCTTAAGGGGGCAAGGCCCTTTGTCCCCGGAGCAGTTCTTC. Its protein is CASSLRGQGPLSPEQFF. Full variable domain (remainder filled in from reference TRBV7-9 and TRBJ2-1): DTGVSQNPRHKITKRGQNVTFRCDPISEHNRLYWYRQTLGQGPEFLTYFQNEAQLEKSRLLSDRFSAERPKGSFSTLEIQRTEQGDSAMYLCASSLRGQGPLSPEQFFGPGTRLTVL.

The chain employs TRBV11-2 and TRBJ1-1; the D is unclear. V lost 1 base and J lost 0, with 12 bases in between. From germline, CDR1 is SGHAT and CDR2 FQNNGV. The CDR3 runs to 16 residues. CDR3 DNA: TGTGCCAGCAGCTTAGGACGGGGAGAGCTGAACACTGAAGCTTTCTTT. This gives the protein CASSLGRGELNTEAFF.

The rearrangement joins TRBV7-9 to TRBJ2-4; 11 bases line up with TRBD1. V was clipped by 2 bases and J by 4 bases; unmatched bases: 4. The CDR3 consists of 16 residues. Per germline, CDR1 SEHNR and CDR2 FQNEAQ (reference sequence). The CDR3 sequence: CASSLYRDRGKNIQYF. DNA for the CDR3: TGTGCCAGCAGCTTATACCGGGACAGGGGGAAAAACATTCAGTACTTC.

The chain uses TRBV7-2 and TRBJ2-7; 12 bases match TRBD2. The CDR3 runs to 14 residues. Per the germline V gene, CDR1 is SGHTA and CDR2 is FQGNSA. Trimming cost V 4 bases and J 9 bases; bases outside gene matches: 7. Written as DNA, the CDR3 is TGTGCCAGCAGCTCTAGCGGGGGGGTTTTCGTGCAGTACTTC. Protein sequence: CASSSSGGVFVQYF.

V and J are TRBV4-1 and TRBJ1-1; D is possibly TRBD1 (5 bases). V lost 4 bases to trimming and J lost 1 base, with 10 bases between them. CDR1 MGHRA and CDR2 YSYEKL come from the germline V gene. The CDR3 length is 14 residues. CDR3: CASSLMTANTEAFF. CDR3 coding DNA: TGCGCCAGCAGCCTGATGACAGCGAACACTGAAGCTTTCTTT.

The chain couples TRBV18 to TRBJ2-3, with 8 bases lining up with TRBD1. The CDR3 consists of 14 residues. CDR1 and CDR2 from the germline V gene are KGHSH and LQKENI. Trimming took 6 bases from V and 2 from J; bases not matched to a gene: 4. The CDR3 protein is CASSRTGTTDTQYF. DNA for the CDR3: TGTGCCAGCTCCCGGACAGGGACCACAGATACGCAGTATTTT.

This clone appeared a single time. The chain recombines TRBV25-1 with TRBJ1-5, with 7 bases lining up with TRBD1. Germline V lookup: CDR1 MGHDK, CDR2 SYGVNS. This CDR3 is built from 14 residues. The J segment lost 4 bases and the V segment lost 2 bases, leaving 2 bases of the junction unmatched. CDR3 in DNA: TGTGCCAGCAGTGAACCAGGGGGGAATCAGCCCCAGCATTTT. Translating it yields CASSEPGGNQPQHF.

This chain joins TRBV15 and TRBJ1-2, with D possibly matching TRBD1 (6 bases). The CDR3 totals 14 residues. The V gene lost 0 bases and the J gene lost 7 bases, with 12 bases spanning the gap. The germline V gene encodes CDR1 LNHNV and CDR2 YYDKDF (reference sequence). CDR3 residues: CATSRERGAFGYTF. CDR3 nucleotide sequence: TGTGCCACCAGCAGAGAGCGGGGGGCGTTTGGCTACACCTTC.

Only one count was recorded for this clone. This chain joins TRBV27 and TRBJ2-1; D remains ambiguous. Germline V gene sequence: CDR1 MNHEY, CDR2 SMNVEV (reference sequence). This CDR3 is built from 16 residues. Trimming took 6 bases from V and 0 from J, leaving 15 bases between them. CDR3 protein: CASRGSDVFSYNEQFF. The CDR3 DNA reads TGTGCCAGCAGGGGCTCCGACGTATTCTCCTACAATGAGCAGTTCTTC.

Written as DNA, the CDR3 is TGCGCCAGCAGCTTCGGCGGGGGGGCAGGGGAGACCCAGTACTTC. Its translation: CASSFGGGAGETQYF. The chain has TRBV5-1 and TRBJ2-5; 9 nucleotides match TRBD2. The V gene end was trimmed by 2 bases and the J gene end by 5 bases; junction bases not matched to a gene: 7. The length of the CDR3 is 15 residues. Germline V gene data show CDR1 as SGHRS and CDR2 as YFSETQ.